This T cell receptor (beta chain) is drawn from a study of blood T cell dynamics during melanoma immunotherapy. The wider study: Standard first-line treatment here was pembrolizumab or nivolumab plus ipilimumab in metastatic melanoma.

Germline CDR1 SGHNT, CDR2 YYREEE (reference sequence). V lost 1 base and J lost 7, with 12 bases in between. The CDR3 runs 13 residues. Time point described: pre-treatment baseline. Produced via immunoSEQ multiplex PCR; TCRdb's table is partial and in-frame only. This sample has approximately 15,000 clones, with about 85% found just once. This sequence was found in a human donor with melanoma. The sequencing here drew on blood, taken from a patient treated with checkpoint blockade. This chain uses TRBV5-4 with TRBJ2-7, with unresolved D. CDR3 sequence reads: CASSLSPYTEQYF. For the CDR3, the DNA is TGTGCCAGCAGCTTGTCGCCCTACACGGAGCAGTACTTC.